These T cell receptor beta chains were read from a single sample in a study of shared clonotypes between healthy human individuals. This table comes from immunoSEQ multiplex PCR, and its TCRdb copy is limited to in-frame clones, with some not included. The sample carries some 2.3 million clones, 90% to 95% recorded once. Sequences were obtained from naive CD4+ T cells from PBMCs. The source of these receptors is a man aged 18 to 29 in good health. Some clones in this sample may be carry-over from other donors' samples. The CDR3 runs from the conserved cysteine through the conserved F or W. D genes are given only for firm matches. Clone size is shown for a subset of rows, as once, few, many or a class of expanded clone.

CDR3aa	CDR3nt	abundance	d_gene	v_gene	j_gene
CASTHIGGTSGFRGEQYF	TGTGCCAGCACCCACATCGGCGGGACTAGCGGTTTCCGAGGGGAGCAGTACTTC	once	TRBD2	TRBV28	TRBJ2-7
CASPSSGANVLTF	TGTGCCAGCCCCTCTTCAGGAGCCAACGTCCTGACTTTC	-	-	TRBV2	TRBJ2-6
CASSLGAATYNEQFF	TGTGCCAGCAGCTTAGGCGCGGCTACCTACAATGAGCAGTTCTTC	-	-	TRBV11-1	TRBJ2-1
CASSLHGGGDQPQHF	TGTGCCAGCTCACTCCATGGAGGGGGCGATCAGCCCCAGCATTTT	-	TRBD1	TRBV18	TRBJ1-5
CASSKGGLPPDEQYF	TGTGCCAGCAGCAAAGGAGGGCTACCCCCCGACGAGCAGTACTTC	-	-	TRBV9	TRBJ2-7
CASSLADPDDTEAFF	TGCGCCAGCAGCTTGGCCGACCCCGACGACACTGAAGCTTTCTTT	few	-	TRBV5-1	TRBJ1-1
CASSIRDGSLSYTF	TGTGCCAGTAGTATCCGGGACGGGTCTCTTAGCTACACCTTC	-	-	TRBV19	TRBJ1-2
CAIGRLLYEQYF	TGTGCCATCGGGCGGCTCCTCTACGAGCAGTACTTC	-	-	TRBV10-3	TRBJ2-7
CASRPLALSVNTEAFF	TGTGCCAGCAGACCCCTGGCCCTCTCTGTGAACACTGAAGCTTTCTTT	-	-	TRBV27	TRBJ1-1
CATSRSPAMFQPQHF	TGTGCCACCAGCAGATCCCCGGCAATGTTCCAGCCCCAGCATTTT	-	-	TRBV15	TRBJ1-5
CASSVEGSRNQPQHF	TGTGCCAGCAGCGTAGAGGGCAGCCGGAATCAGCCCCAGCATTTT	-	-	TRBV9	TRBJ1-5
CASSASPKNEKLFF	TGTGCCAGCAGCGCCTCCCCTAAAAATGAAAAACTGTTTTTT	once	-	TRBV9	TRBJ1-4
CASSSYIAGGYEQYF	TGTGCCAGCAGCTCATATATAGCGGGAGGCTACGAGCAGTACTTC	-	TRBD2	TRBV6-5	TRBJ2-7
CATDAGVPQPQHF	TGTGCCACAGATGCGGGGGTCCCTCAGCCCCAGCATTTT	-	-	TRBV28	TRBJ1-5
CASSRMREETQYF	TGTGCCAGCAGCCGGATGAGGGAAGAGACCCAGTACTTC	-	-	TRBV7-6	TRBJ2-5
CASSLGGSNQPQHF	TGTGCCAGCTCACTAGGGGGTAGCAATCAGCCCCAGCATTTT	-	-	TRBV18	TRBJ1-5
CASRGTAGNTIYF	TGTGCCAGCAGGGGGACGGCTGGAAACACCATATATTTT	few	-	TRBV2	TRBJ1-3
CASSLRPLSTTGANVLTF	TGTGCCAGCAGCTTACGGCCCTTGAGTACCACTGGGGCCAACGTCCTGACTTTC	-	-	TRBV7-7	TRBJ2-6
CASSSGETQYF	TGTGCCAGCAGTTCAGGGGAGACCCAGTACTTC	-	-	TRBV7-7	TRBJ2-5
CASSLAGAAYEQYF	TGTGCCAGCAGCTTAGCCGGGGCGGCCTACGAGCAGTACTTC	-	-	TRBV7-3	TRBJ2-7
CASSFMVAGAEWPNTQYF	TGTGCCAGCAGTTTTATGGTAGCGGGAGCGGAATGGCCAAACACGCAGTATTTT	once	TRBD2	TRBV11-2	TRBJ2-3
CASSLLAGGSDEQFF	TGTGCCAGCAGCCTTCTAGCGGGAGGAAGCGATGAGCAGTTCTTC	-	TRBD2	TRBV28	TRBJ2-1
CASSLAVDNEQFF	TGCGCCAGCAGCTTGGCGGTCGACAATGAGCAGTTCTTC	-	-	TRBV5-1	TRBJ2-1
CASSVDRGTDTQYF	TGTGCCAGCAGCGTAGACAGGGGCACAGATACGCAGTATTTT	once	-	TRBV9	TRBJ2-3
CSVLRGRGGRLQETQYF	TGCAGCGTTCTCCGGGGGAGGGGCGGGAGGCTCCAAGAGACCCAGTACTTC	-	TRBD2	TRBV29-1	TRBJ2-5
CASRERGVTTEAFF	TGTGCCAGCAGAGAAAGGGGGGTTACCACTGAAGCTTTCTTT	-	-	TRBV6-5	TRBJ1-1
CASSRGSLRDSPLHF	TGTGCCAGCTCACGGGGGAGTCTAAGGGATTCACCCCTCCACTTT	-	-	TRBV28	TRBJ1-6
CASSGSIWDRGLSEAFF	TGTGCCAGCAGCGGGAGTATTTGGGACAGGGGGCTCTCTGAAGCTTTCTTT	-	TRBD1	TRBV28	TRBJ1-1
CASKITGPLYGYTF	TGCGCCAGCAAAATCACAGGGCCCCTATATGGCTACACCTTC	-	-	TRBV5-1	TRBJ1-2
CASSFAGTRNYEQYF	TGTGCCAGCAGTTTTGCCGGGACAAGAAACTACGAGCAGTACTTC	once	-	TRBV2	TRBJ2-7
CSVNPGYGYTF	TGCAGCGTTAACCCCGGGTATGGCTACACCTTC	few	-	TRBV29-1	TRBJ1-2
CASSIKPGQGSEKLFF	TGCGCCAGCAGCATTAAGCCGGGACAGGGGTCTGAAAAACTGTTTTTT	-	TRBD1	TRBV5-1	TRBJ1-4
CAISVGGEGYGYTF	TGTGCCATCAGTGTAGGAGGGGAGGGCTATGGCTACACCTTC	-	-	TRBV10-3	TRBJ1-2
CASSLGGVQETQYF	TGTGCCAGCAGCTTAGGAGGGGTTCAAGAGACCCAGTACTTC	-	-	TRBV11-3	TRBJ2-5
CASSVGEGWYGYTF	TGTGCCAGCAGCGTAGGGGAGGGTTGGTATGGCTACACCTTC	-	-	TRBV9	TRBJ1-2
CASNEMTGAYEQYF	TGTGCCAGCAACGAGATGACCGGAGCCTACGAGCAGTACTTC	few	-	TRBV7-8	TRBJ2-7
CASSVAANHGETQYF	TGTGCCAGCAGCGTAGCCGCCAATCACGGAGAGACCCAGTACTTC	-	-	TRBV9	TRBJ2-5
CASSQQGYSNQPQHF	TGCGCCAGCAGCCAACAGGGGTATAGCAATCAGCCCCAGCATTTT	-	-	TRBV4-1	TRBJ1-5
CASSQDRRQGNQPQHF	TGCGCCAGCAGCCAAGATAGGCGGCAGGGCAATCAGCCCCAGCATTTT	-	-	TRBV4-3	TRBJ1-5
CASSLGGASNYEQYF	TGTGCCAGCAGTTTGGGGGGGGCCAGCAACTACGAGCAGTACTTC	-	-	TRBV28	TRBJ2-7
CASATSGTYRELFF	TGCGCCAGTGCGACTAGCGGGACATACAGGGAGCTGTTTTTT	-	TRBD2	TRBV10-2	TRBJ2-2
CASSPLQSGINSYEQYF	TGTGCCAGCTCACCGCTCCAGTCCGGAATTAACTCCTACGAGCAGTACTTC	-	-	TRBV18	TRBJ2-7
CASRRQGADTQYF	TGTGCCAGCAGGAGACAGGGGGCAGATACGCAGTATTTT	-	TRBD1	TRBV6-1	TRBJ2-3
CASSLAGTGNEKLFF	TGTGCCAGCAGCTTGGCCGGGACAGGGAATGAAAAACTGTTTTTT	once	TRBD1	TRBV5-4	TRBJ1-4